This T cell receptor (beta chain) was retrieved from a study of shared clonotypes between healthy human individuals. Some clones are missing from TCRdb's copy, which holds only in-frame ones; the method was immunoSEQ multiplex PCR. The sample carries about 2 million clones, approximately 95% recorded once. Germline loops: CDR1 SNHLY, CDR2 FYNNEI. The CDR3 totals 13 residues. The ends were cut back, 11 bases at V and 4 bases at J, with 15 bases in the middle. The receptor was derived from a man aged 18 to 30 in good health. What was sequenced was naive CD4+ T cells sorted from blood. Subset noted: CD45RA+ positively selected. V gene TRBV2 combines with J gene TRBJ2-1; possible D gene TRBD2, 6 bases. For the CDR3, the DNA is TGTGCCTTGGAGGGCGACGAATACAATGAGCAGTTCTTC. Its protein is CALEGDEYNEQFF.